The rows below give T cell receptor beta chains drawn from one sample of a study of cytomegalovirus exposure and HLA in healthy donors. TCRdb's copy holds only in-frame clones and misses some; the assay was immunoSEQ multiplex PCR. The sample has under 150,000 clones, about three quarters seen once. The specimen sequenced was PBMCs. Receptor source: a woman aged 60-75 years in good health and CMV-seropositive. The CDR3 runs from the conserved cysteine through the conserved F or W. D genes are given only for firm matches. Rows give clone size only sometimes, using once, few, many, or a class for an expanded clone.

clone size	J gene	D gene	V gene	CDR3 protein	CDR3 DNA
NA	TRBJ2-7	NA	TRBV6-5	CASSYAGREQYF	TGTGCCAGCAGTTACGCGGGACGGGAGCAGTACTTC
few	TRBJ1-3	NA	TRBV7-9	CASSTPGQISSNTIYF	TGTGCCAGCAGCACCCCCGGACAGATTTCCTCGAACACCATATATTTT
NA	TRBJ2-7	TRBD2	TRBV7-9	CASIDGLAGDYEQYF	TGTGCCAGCATCGACGGACTAGCGGGGGACTACGAGCAGTACTTC
once	TRBJ1-1	NA	TRBV12-5	CASGLGALDTEAFF	TGTGCTAGTGGTTTGGGGGCGCTGGACACTGAAGCTTTCTTT
NA	TRBJ2-1	NA	TRBV7-7	CASSPNRNEQFF	TGTGCTAGCAGCCCTAATCGGAATGAGCAGTTCTTC
once	TRBJ1-1	NA	TRBV25-1	CASRQGNTEAFF	TGTGCCAGCAGACAGGGGAACACTGAAGCTTTCTTT
NA	TRBJ2-7	NA	TRBV5-1	CASSENYEQYF	TGCGCCAGCAGCGAGAACTACGAGCAGTACTTC
NA	TRBJ1-2	NA	TRBV19	CASSPGDYGYTF	TGTGCCAGTAGCCCGGGGGACTATGGCTACACCTTC
few	TRBJ2-1	TRBD2	TRBV10-3	CAISESASGGAGEQFF	TGTGCCATCAGTGAGTCGGCTAGCGGGGGGGCGGGTGAGCAGTTCTTC
NA	TRBJ1-2	NA	TRBV11-2	CASSSTGQQRGNYGYTF	TGTGCCAGCAGCTCAACGGGACAACAAAGGGGCAACTATGGCTACACCTTC
NA	TRBJ1-3	TRBD1	TRBV5-4	CASSLTGATSGNTIYF	TGTGCCAGCAGCTTAACAGGGGCAACCTCTGGAAACACCATATATTTT
NA	TRBJ2-7	TRBD2	TRBV7-9	CASSFSGVSSYEQYF	TGTGCCAGCAGCTTTAGCGGGGTGAGCTCCTACGAGCAGTACTTC
NA	TRBJ1-2	TRBD1	TRBV6-6	CASSLGTGEDNYGYTF	TGTGCCAGCAGTCTCGGGACAGGGGAGGATAACTATGGCTACACCTTC
NA	TRBJ1-2	NA	TRBV6-5	CASSYGRGQDYGYTF	TGTGCCAGCAGTTACGGCAGGGGCCAGGACTATGGCTACACCTTC
NA	TRBJ2-1	TRBD2	TRBV10-1	CASSSQILAGINEQFF	TGCGCCAGCAGCTCGCAGATACTAGCGGGGATAAATGAGCAGTTCTTC
NA	TRBJ2-5	TRBD1	TRBV6-5	CASSQQGDLQETQYF	TGTGCCAGCAGTCAACAGGGGGATCTCCAAGAGACCCAGTACTTC
NA	TRBJ1-6	TRBD1	TRBV10-3	CAISEGSGQGYSPLHF	TGTGCCATCAGTGAGGGGTCGGGACAGGGATATTCACCCCTCCACTTT
NA	TRBJ2-7	TRBD1	TRBV6-5	CASSYWDRAYEQYF	TGTGCCAGCAGTTACTGGGACAGGGCGTACGAGCAGTACTTC
NA	TRBJ2-5	TRBD1	TRBV4-1	CASSQESPTGVIGETQYF	TGCGCCAGCAGCCAAGAATCACCGACAGGGGTCATCGGGGAGACCCAGTACTTC
NA	TRBJ2-5	TRBD2	TRBV28	CASSLGASGVTYQETQYF	TGTGCCAGCAGTTTAGGGGCTAGCGGGGTAACGTACCAAGAGACCCAGTACTTC
once	TRBJ1-1	NA	TRBV7-8	CASSLALIGKRGAFF	TGTGCCAGCAGCTTAGCGCTCATAGGAAAAAGGGGAGCTTTCTTT
NA	TRBJ1-5	NA	TRBV10-2	CASQGQGNQPQHF	TGCGCCAGTCAGGGGCAGGGGAATCAGCCCCAGCATTTT
NA	TRBJ1-3	TRBD1	TRBV6-6	CASKQGTGNTIYF	TGTGCCAGCAAACAGGGGACCGGAAACACCATATATTTT
NA	TRBJ1-5	TRBD1	TRBV19	CASSIAGGQPQHF	TGTGCCAGTAGTATAGCAGGGGGTCAGCCCCAGCATTTT
NA	TRBJ2-7	NA	TRBV7-9	CASSSRDSPGGLYEQYF	TGTGCCAGCAGCTCCCGGGACAGCCCTGGGGGACTCTACGAGCAGTACTTC
NA	TRBJ2-3	NA	TRBV6-4	CASSENSGLDTQYF	TGTGCCAGCAGTGAAAACTCCGGGTTAGATACGCAGTATTTT
NA	TRBJ1-1	TRBD1	TRBV10-3	CAISDRQGARNTEAFF	TGTGCCATCAGTGACCGACAGGGGGCGAGGAACACTGAAGCTTTCTTT
NA	TRBJ1-2	NA	TRBV6-6	CASSASSGNYGYTF	TGTGCCAGCAGTGCCTCGTCGGGGAACTATGGCTACACCTTC
NA	TRBJ1-1	NA	TRBV12-5	CASGPGGAEAFF	TGTGCTAGTGGGCCTGGGGGGGCTGAAGCTTTCTTT
few	TRBJ2-5	NA	TRBV6-5	CASSPGPGEQYF	TGTGCCAGCAGTCCAGGGCCAGGGGAGCAGTACTTC
once	TRBJ2-7	NA	TRBV13	CASSAGSDSEGYEQYF	TGTGCCAGCAGCGCCGGTTCGGACAGCGAAGGCTACGAGCAGTACTTC
NA	TRBJ1-2	NA	TRBV25-1	CASNTGVYGYTF	TGTGCCAGCAACACAGGAGTCTATGGCTACACCTTC
NA	TRBJ2-7	NA	TRBV9	CASSVVAGPTYEQYF	TGTGCCAGCAGCGTAGTTGCAGGCCCTACCTACGAGCAGTACTTC
NA	TRBJ1-2	NA	TRBV5-1	CASSSTSPGDYGYTF	TGCGCCAGCAGTTCTACTTCTCCGGGGGACTATGGCTACACCTTC
few	TRBJ1-5	NA	TRBV2	CASSERGHSGLSNQPQHF	TGTGCCAGCAGTGAAAGGGGCCATTCCGGGTTAAGCAATCAGCCCCAGCATTTT
NA	TRBJ2-7	NA	TRBV2	CASSVQGGGFYEQYF	TGTGCCAGCAGTGTTCAAGGGGGGGGATTCTACGAGCAGTACTTC
few	TRBJ2-6	NA	TRBV19	CASSRAGPHSGANVLTF	TGTGCCAGTAGTCGGGCAGGGCCGCACTCTGGGGCCAACGTCCTGACTTTC
once	TRBJ1-4	NA	TRBV19	CASSLRSYEKLFF	TGTGCCAGTAGCCTGAGAAGTTATGAAAAACTGTTTTTT
NA	TRBJ2-2	TRBD1	TRBV4-2	CASSQATSTGGLGELFF	TGTGCCAGCAGCCAAGCTACCTCGACAGGGGGGCTCGGGGAGCTGTTTTTT
few	TRBJ1-1	TRBD1	TRBV9	CASSVEGGLVNTEAFF	TGTGCCAGCAGCGTAGAAGGGGGCCTGGTCAACACTGAAGCTTTCTTT
NA	TRBJ2-5	NA	TRBV5-4	CASSLDRTETQYF	TGTGCCAGCAGCTTGGACAGAACGGAGACCCAGTACTTC
NA	TRBJ2-7	NA	TRBV5-6	CASSLSGVSYEQYF	TGTGCCAGCAGCTTGTCCGGGGTCTCCTACGAGCAGTACTTC
NA	TRBJ1-2	TRBD1	TRBV29-1	CSADTGTGDGYTF	TGCAGCGCGGATACCGGGACAGGGGATGGCTACACCTTC
NA	TRBJ2-5	TRBD2	TRBV12-5	CASGLWLAGGIGTQYF	TGTGCTAGTGGTTTGTGGCTAGCGGGGGGGATAGGGACCCAGTACTTC
NA	TRBJ2-7	NA	TRBV6-6	CATQDSTYEQYF	TGTGCCACCCAAGACAGTACCTACGAGCAGTACTTC
once	TRBJ2-5	NA	TRBV29-1	CSVSGGPVQETQYF	TGCAGCGTCTCTGGAGGGCCCGTCCAAGAGACCCAGTACTTC
NA	TRBJ2-1	NA	TRBV7-9	CASSTGLGQTYNEQFF	TGTGCCAGCAGCACCGGACTCGGACAGACCTACAATGAGCAGTTCTTC
NA	TRBJ2-1	TRBD1	TRBV5-4	CASSQGQGSYNEQFF	TGTGCCAGCAGCCAGGGACAGGGGTCCTACAATGAGCAGTTCTTC